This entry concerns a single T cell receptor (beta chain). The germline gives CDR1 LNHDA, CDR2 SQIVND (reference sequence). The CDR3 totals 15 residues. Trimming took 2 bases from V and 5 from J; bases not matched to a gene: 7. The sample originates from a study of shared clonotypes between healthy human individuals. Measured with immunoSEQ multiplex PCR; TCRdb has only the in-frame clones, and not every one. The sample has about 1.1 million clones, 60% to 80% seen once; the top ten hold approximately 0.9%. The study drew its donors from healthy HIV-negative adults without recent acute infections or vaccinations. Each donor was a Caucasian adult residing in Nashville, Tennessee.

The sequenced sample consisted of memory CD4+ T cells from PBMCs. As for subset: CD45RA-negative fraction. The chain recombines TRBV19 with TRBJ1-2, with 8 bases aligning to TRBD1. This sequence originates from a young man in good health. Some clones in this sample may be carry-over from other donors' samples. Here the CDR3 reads CASSIIDRGSYGYTF. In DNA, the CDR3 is TGTGCCAGTAGTATAATTGACAGGGGAAGTTATGGCTACACCTTC.